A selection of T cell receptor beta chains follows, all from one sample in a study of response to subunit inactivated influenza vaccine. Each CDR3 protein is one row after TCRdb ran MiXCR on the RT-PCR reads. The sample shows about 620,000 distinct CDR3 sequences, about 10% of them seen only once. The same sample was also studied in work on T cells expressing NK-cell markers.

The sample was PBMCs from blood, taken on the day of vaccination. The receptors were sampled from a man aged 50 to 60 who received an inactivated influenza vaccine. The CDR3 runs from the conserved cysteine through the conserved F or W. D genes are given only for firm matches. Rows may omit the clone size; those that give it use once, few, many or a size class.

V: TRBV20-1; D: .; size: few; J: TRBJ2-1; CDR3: CSADPLERTLSYNEQFF; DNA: TGCAGTGCTGACCCGTTGGAGCGGACCCTTTCCTACAATGAGCAGTTCTTC
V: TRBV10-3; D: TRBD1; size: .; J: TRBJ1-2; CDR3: CAIRGQHYGYTF; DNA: TGTGCCATCAGGGGACAGCACTATGGCTACACCTTC
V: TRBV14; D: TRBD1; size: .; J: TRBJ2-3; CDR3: CASSQHRGSNTDTQYF; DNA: TGTGCCAGCAGCCAGCACAGGGGATCTAACACAGATACGCAGTATTTT
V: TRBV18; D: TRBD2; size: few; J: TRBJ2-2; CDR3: CASSPPILAAGVADGELFF; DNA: TGTGCCAGCTCACCACCCATTCTGGCAGCGGGAGTTGCGGACGGGGAGCTGTTTTTT
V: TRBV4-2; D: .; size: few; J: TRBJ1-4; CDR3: CASSHGGARSEKLFF; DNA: TGTGCCAGCAGCCACGGCGGGGCGCGGAGTGAAAAACTGTTTTTT
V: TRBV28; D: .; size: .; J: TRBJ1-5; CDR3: CASSIRRGGSNQPQHF; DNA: TGTGCCAGCAGTATCCGCAGGGGAGGGAGCAATCAGCCCCAGCATTTT
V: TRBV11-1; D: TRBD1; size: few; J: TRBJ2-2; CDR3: CASSQGQGFAQNTGELFF; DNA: TGTGCCAGCAGCCAAGGACAGGGCTTCGCTCAGAACACCGGGGAGCTGTTTTTT
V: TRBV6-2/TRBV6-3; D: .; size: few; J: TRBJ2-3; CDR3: CASSYGWGSGDTQYF; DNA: TGTGCCAGCAGTTACGGATGGGGGTCGGGAGATACGCAGTATTTT
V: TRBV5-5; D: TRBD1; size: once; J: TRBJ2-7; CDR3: CASSFDRAAGQGKQYF; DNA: TGTGCCAGCAGCTTCGACAGGGCCGCGGGACAGGGGAAGCAGTACTTC
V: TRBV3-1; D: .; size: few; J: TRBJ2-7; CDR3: CASSTYTGVPSYEQYF; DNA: TGTGCCAGCAGCACGTATACGGGGGTCCCCTCCTACGAGCAGTACTTC